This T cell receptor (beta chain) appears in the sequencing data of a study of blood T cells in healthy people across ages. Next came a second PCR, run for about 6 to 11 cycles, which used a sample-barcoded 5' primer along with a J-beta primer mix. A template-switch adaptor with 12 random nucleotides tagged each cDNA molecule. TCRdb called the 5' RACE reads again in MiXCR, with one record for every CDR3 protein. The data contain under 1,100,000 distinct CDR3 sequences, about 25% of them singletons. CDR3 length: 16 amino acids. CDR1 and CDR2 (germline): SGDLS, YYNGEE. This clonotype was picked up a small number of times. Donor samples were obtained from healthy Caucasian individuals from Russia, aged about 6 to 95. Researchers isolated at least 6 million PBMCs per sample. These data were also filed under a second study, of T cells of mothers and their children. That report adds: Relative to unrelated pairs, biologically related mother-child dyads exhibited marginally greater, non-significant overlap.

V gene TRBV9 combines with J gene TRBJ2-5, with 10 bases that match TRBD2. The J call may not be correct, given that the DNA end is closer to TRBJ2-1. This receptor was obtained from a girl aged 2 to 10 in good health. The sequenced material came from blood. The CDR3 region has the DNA TGTGCCAGCAGCGTAGACAGCGGGGGGGCCAGAAATGAGCAGTTCTTC. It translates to CASSVDSGGARNEQFF.